Below are 24 T cell receptor beta chains sequenced from a single sample in a study of blood T cell repertoires in COVID-19. The assay was immunoSEQ multiplex PCR, and TCRdb's table has in-frame clones only and misses some. The table shows about 170,000 clones, with about four fifths occurring only once. Sequencing was done on a sample of peripheral blood. Receptor source: a human donor with acute or convalescent COVID-19. The donor label of this sample is uncertain.

The gene calls are TRBV28 and TRBJ1-5; D call uncertain. The germline V gene encodes CDR1 MDHEN and CDR2 SYDVKM. The CDR3 extends over 14 amino acids. Trimming removed 7 bases at V and 7 bases at J, with 17 bases between. CDR3 sequence (DNA): TGTGCCAGCATCGGACTAACCCGAAACCAGCCCCAGCATTTT. Encoded protein: CASIGLTRNQPQHF.

The V and J genes are TRBV30 and TRBJ1-5, with 9 positions matching TRBD1. CDR1 is GTSNPN, CDR2 SVGIG, per germline (reference sequence). The CDR3 is made up of 14 amino acids. The J segment lost 2 bases and the V segment lost 3 bases, leaving 2 bases of the junction unmatched. The chain's CDR3 is CAWRGQGGNQPQHF. CDR3 nucleotide sequence: TGTGCCTGGAGGGGACAGGGTGGCAATCAGCCCCAGCATTTT.

This clone has a handful of counts. V is TRBV7-8 and J is TRBJ2-7; 10 positions agree with TRBD1. The V gene end was trimmed by 5 bases and the J gene end by 5 bases; junction bases not matched to a gene: 9. The CDR3 runs to 15 residues. Germline V lookup: CDR1 SGHVS, CDR2 FQNEAQ. The CDR3 is CASSRRDRGFDEQYF. The CDR3 DNA is TGTGCCAGCAGCAGACGGGACAGGGGATTTGACGAGCAGTACTTC.

The chain joins TRBV6-5 to TRBJ1-3; D not certain. The CDR3 has 13 residues. Germline assignment: CDR1 MNHEY and CDR2 SVGAGI. V lost 4 bases, J lost 7 bases, and 11 bases lay in between. In DNA form, the CDR3 reads TGTGCCAGCAGTTCGATTTCCGGGAACACCATATATTTT. It codes for CASSSISGNTIYF.

J is TRBJ2-3 and V is TRBV15; tentative D call: TRBD1 (6 bases). Per the germline V gene, CDR1 is LNHNV and CDR2 is YYDKDF (reference sequence). The length of the CDR3 is 13 residues. Trimming took 0 bases from V and 14 from J, leaving 15 bases between them. CDR3 DNA: TGTGCCACCAGCAGAGATGTGTGGACAGAGCCGTATTTT. This sequence encodes CATSRDVWTEPYF.

The sample holds a few counts of this clone. J is TRBJ1-2 and V is TRBV7-9, with 9 bases that match TRBD1. The CDR3 consists of 14 residues. J gave up 4 bases and V 5 bases, and 5 bases lay outside the gene matches. In germline, CDR1 is SEHNR, CDR2 FQNEAQ (reference sequence). Here the CDR3 DNA reads TGTGCCAGCAGCGGCCGGGACAGGGCCTATGGCTACACCTTC. Amino acids: CASSGRDRAYGYTF.

This chain joins TRBV11-1 and TRBJ2-3; the D gene is possibly TRBD2 (5 bases). Germline CDR1 is SGHAT and CDR2 is FQDESV (reference sequence). V was pared by 1 base and J by 6 bases, with 11 bases between. The CDR3 is 14 residues long. The CDR3: CASSLDLVADTQYF. For the CDR3, the DNA is TGTGCCAGCAGCTTAGATCTCGTAGCGGATACGCAGTATTTT.

The chain carries TRBV7-2 and TRBJ2-2, with TRBD2 matching 15 bases. The CDR3 loop spans 18 amino acids. Germline trimming cut 5 bases from V and 0 bases from J; bases unmatched to any gene: 4. Germline V gene data show CDR1 as SGHTA and CDR2 as FQGNSA. This CDR3 reads CASSTRTSGGANTGELFF. The CDR3 nucleotides read TGTGCCAGCAGCACCCGGACTAGCGGGGGGGCGAACACCGGGGAGCTGTTTTTT.

V and J are TRBV18 and TRBJ2-5; 9 nucleotides line up with TRBD1. CDR3 length equals 15 residues. J was trimmed by 2 bases and V by 1 base; bases with no gene match: 2. CDR1 is KGHSH, CDR2 LQKENI, per germline. This chain's CDR3 is CASSPRTGVQETQYF. CDR3 DNA sequence: TGTGCCAGCTCACCACGGACAGGGGTTCAAGAGACCCAGTACTTC.

The chain recombines TRBV18 with TRBJ1-2; unclear D gene. Germline values: CDR1 KGHSH, CDR2 LQKENI. The CDR3 contains 14 residues. Trimming stripped 2 bases from V and 6 bases from J, with 13 bases between. The CDR3 DNA follows: TGTGCCAGCTCACCAGAGAGGCAGAGTCATGGCTACACCTTC. Encoded protein: CASSPERQSHGYTF.

The V and J genes are TRBV28 and TRBJ1-5; 8 bases map to TRBD1. CDR1 is MDHEN, CDR2 SYDVKM, per germline. The CDR3 runs 15 residues. The V segment lost 7 bases and the J segment 3 bases; nucleotides outside the gene matches: 8. CDR3 amino acids: CASTAPTGDNQPQHF. The DNA for the CDR3 is TGTGCCAGCACCGCTCCGACAGGGGACAATCAGCCCCAGCATTTT. The whole variable domain, remainder taken from reference TRBV28 and TRBJ1-5, is DVKVTQSSRYLVKRTGEKVFLECVQDMDHENMFWYRQDPGLGLRLIYFSYDVKMKEKGDIPEGYSVSREKKERFSLILESASTNQTSMYLCASTAPTGDNQPQHFGDGTRLSIL.

This clone has a single count. V gene TRBV6-7 combines with J gene TRBJ1-1; 8 nucleotides agree with TRBD1. Being an ORF, TRBV6-7 has a function that is uncertain. Germline trimming cut 6 bases from V and 7 bases from J; bases unmatched to any gene: 10. This CDR3 spans 14 amino acids. CDR3 sequence reads: CASRDRVLEGEAFF. DNA for the CDR3: TGTGCCAGCAGGGACAGGGTCTTAGAGGGTGAAGCTTTCTTT.

J is TRBJ1-1 and V is TRBV5-1, with D perhaps matching TRBD1 (5 bases). The V gene lost 4 bases and the J gene lost 0 bases, with 13 bases spanning the gap. The V gene's germline CDR1 is SGHRS and CDR2 YFSETQ. The CDR3 runs to 15 residues. The CDR3 sequence is CASSPPTEMNTEAFF. As DNA, the CDR3 is TGCGCCAGCAGCCCGCCGACAGAGATGAACACTGAAGCTTTCTTT. Variable domain in full (rest from reference TRBV5-1 and TRBJ1-1): KAGVTQTPRYLIKTRGQQVTLSCSPISGHRSVSWYQQTPGQGLQFLFEYFSETQRNKGNFPGRFSGRQFSNSRSEMNVSTLELGDSALYLCASSPPTEMNTEAFFGQGTRLTVV.

The rearrangement joins TRBV19 to TRBJ1-5; D gene uncertain. Germline-derived CDR1 and CDR2 are LNHDA and SQIVND (reference sequence). Trimming shortened V by 7 bases and J by 5 bases, and 15 bases separated the two germline ends. The CDR3 is 14 residues long. The DNA for the CDR3 is TGTGCCAGTACGTTCGTCGGGGTGGATCAGCCCCAGCATTTT. The encoded protein is CASTFVGVDQPQHF.

The chain recombines TRBV7-3 with TRBJ2-7; D gene unclear. The V end was cut by 5 bases, the J end by 2 bases, with 10 bases between. The germline V gene has CDR1 SGHTA and CDR2 FQGTGA. The CDR3 extends over 13 amino acids. The CDR3 region has the DNA TGTGCCAGCAGCCCCACATCCGCCTACGAGCAGTACTTC. Protein product: CASSPTSAYEQYF.

V usage is TRBV19 and J usage is TRBJ1-6; 8 bases match TRBD1. CDR3 size: 17 residues. V was clipped by 0 bases and J by 8 bases; unmatched bases: 9. The germline V gene has CDR1 LNHDA and CDR2 SQIVND (reference sequence). CDR3 amino acids: CASSIEPSGQGDSPLHF. The DNA for the CDR3 is TGTGCCAGTAGTATAGAACCCTCCGGACAGGGTGATTCACCCCTCCACTTT.

V and J are TRBV10-2 and TRBJ2-7; 8 bases are a match to TRBD2. In germline, CDR1 is WSHSY, CDR2 SAAADI. V was clipped by 6 bases and J by 2 bases; unmatched bases: 6. CDR3 length: 14 amino acids. CDR3 loop: CASREAGVPYEQYF. CDR3 coding DNA: TGCGCCAGCAGGGAAGCGGGGGTTCCCTACGAGCAGTACTTC.

The genes are TRBV7-3 and TRBJ2-1; 11 bases fit TRBD2. Losses at the gene ends were 2 bases for V and 8 bases for J; bases not matched to a gene: 5. From germline, CDR1 is SGHTA and CDR2 FQGTGA. There are 15 residues in the CDR3. As DNA, the CDR3 is TGTGCCAGCAGCTTATCTAGCGGGAGGTTAGATGAGCAGTTCTTC. It encodes CASSLSSGRLDEQFF.

This sequence joins TRBV19 and TRBJ1-3; TRBD1 matches at 7 bases. The germline gives CDR1 LNHDA, CDR2 SQIVND (reference sequence). Losses at the gene ends were 5 bases for V and 1 base for J; bases not matched to a gene: 5. This CDR3 comprises 15 residues. The CDR3 protein is CASSPMTGSGNTIYF. In nucleotides, the CDR3 is TGTGCCAGTAGTCCTATGACAGGGTCTGGAAACACCATATATTTT.

This clone has only one observation. The CDR3 DNA sequence: TGTGCCAGCAGCTTTCCGGGACAGGGGGATGGCTACACCTTC. Encoded protein: CASSFPGQGDGYTF. The V gene is TRBV5-4, the J gene TRBJ1-2, with 11 bases aligning to TRBD1. From germline, CDR1 is SGHNT and CDR2 YYREEE (reference sequence). The V and J ends lost 2 bases and 6 bases, in that order; junction bases with no gene match: 3. CDR3 length: 14 residues.

CDR3 coding DNA: TGTGCCAGCAGTTTATCCCCCGGGACAGGGGGTACTGAAGCTTTCTTT. It specifies CASSLSPGTGGTEAFF. V gene TRBV28 combines with J gene TRBJ1-1; 11 bases are a match to TRBD1. The CDR3 consists of 16 residues. J was trimmed by 5 bases and V by 1 base; bases with no gene match: 6. Germline CDR1 is MDHEN and CDR2 is SYDVKM. The full variable domain, in which reference TRBV28 and TRBJ1-1 provide the parts outside the CDR3, is DVKVTQSSRYLVKRTGEKVFLECVQDMDHENMFWYRQDPGLGLRLIYFSYDVKMKEKGDIPEGYSVSREKKERFSLILESASTNQTSMYLCASSLSPGTGGTEAFFGQGTRLTVV.

The chain employs TRBV30 and TRBJ2-3; TRBD2 aligns across 11 bases. J lost 4 bases, V lost 8 bases, and 8 bases had no gene match. The CDR3 contains 14 residues. Germline V CDR1 and CDR2: GTSNPN, SVGIG (reference sequence). This CDR3 is CAGNTGLAADTQYF. The CDR3 coding sequence is TGTGCCGGAAATACGGGACTAGCGGCAGATACGCAGTATTTT.

This clone was seen a few times. The gene calls are TRBV5-4 and TRBJ2-1; 11 positions agree with TRBD1. V dropped 3 bases and J dropped 4; count of bases not matched to a gene: 3. Germline V gives CDR1 SGHNT, CDR2 YYREEE (reference sequence). CDR3 length equals 15 residues. Here the CDR3 DNA reads TGTGCCAGCAGCTCCGGGACAGGGGGGTACAATGAGCAGTTCTTC. The encoded protein is CASSSGTGGYNEQFF.

The rearrangement joins TRBV19 to TRBJ2-2, with D maybe TRBD1 (6 bases). CDR3 size: 16 residues. Germline V gene lookup returns CDR1 LNHDA and CDR2 SQIVND (reference sequence). The germline V and J ends were trimmed by 7 bases and 5 bases, with 20 bases remaining between them. The CDR3 protein is CASTPRGGTGTGELFF. The CDR3 DNA reads TGTGCCAGTACTCCCCGAGGGGGTACAGGAACCGGGGAGCTGTTTTTT.